This T cell receptor beta chain emerged from a study of CXCR3-negative and CXCR3-positive naive CD8 T cells. Study summary: Cumulative TRB read yield was roughly 150 million, averaging about 1.5 +/- 0.3 million per library. Whole-study results and caveats: High diversity, comparable across both naive subsets, contrasted with much lower diversity in memory CD8+ cells. Partially decreased CXCR3 expression was recorded after cryopreservation, and fresh PBMCs were used in most assays.

Every individual CD8+ T cell subset underwent sorting in triplicate at around 300,000 cells apiece. Germline lookup yields CDR1 SEHNR and CDR2 FQNEAQ (reference sequence). CDR3 length equals 15 residues. Worth noting for this clonotype: What it binds is unknown.

UMI-labeled 5' RACE yielded the TRB cDNA libraries. From the 5' RACE reads, TCRdb lists one entry per CDR3 protein and no DNA. The sample holds tens of thousands of distinct CDR3 sequences. The chain recombines TRBV7-9 with TRBJ2-7; no DNA is available, so the TRBD1 call from TCRdb remains unchecked. The sequence derives from a human donor in good health. Some clones in this sample may be carry-over from other donors' samples. Specimen: memory CD8+ T cells from blood. CDR3: CASSPGTGSFNRQYF.